These T cell receptor beta chains were read from a single sample in a study of cytomegalovirus exposure and HLA in healthy donors. The protocol was immunoSEQ multiplex PCR, while the TCRdb copy is restricted to in-frame clones and leaves out a portion. Among around 85,000 clones listed, 70% to 80% were seen once. Sequencing was done on a sample of PBMCs. These receptors all come from a woman aged 45-60 years in good health and CMV-seropositive. CDR3s include the opening cysteine and the closing phenylalanine or tryptophan. Fields, in order: J gene, V gene, D gene, CDR3 DNA, CDR3 protein. The D gene is left open where the match is weak.

TRBJ1-2,TRBV19,TRBD1,TGTGCCAGTAGTTCCGACAGGGGTAACTATGGCTACACCTTC,CASSSDRGNYGYTF
TRBJ1-2,TRBV7-9,-,TGTGCCAGCAGCTTGGGGGCAACTAACTATGGCTACACCTTC,CASSLGATNYGYTF
TRBJ1-1,TRBV4-1,TRBD1,TGCGCCAGCAGCCATGACCCACAGGACAGGGGTCAGAACACTGAAGCTTTCTTT,CASSHDPQDRGQNTEAFF
TRBJ2-3,TRBV6-4,-,TGTGCCAGCAGTGACGGGGGAGGTACGGGGCCAGATACGCAGTATTTT,CASSDGGGTGPDTQYF
TRBJ1-6,TRBV7-8,-,TGTGCCAGCAGCCACGGCGGTAACTCACCCCTCCACTTT,CASSHGGNSPLHF
TRBJ2-1,TRBV6-5,TRBD2,TGTGCCAGCAGTTACTCCGGCGGGAGTTCTTACAATGAGCAGTTCTTC,CASSYSGGSSYNEQFF
TRBJ1-5,TRBV7-3,TRBD1,TGTGCCAGCAGCCACTACAGGGGGGGCAGCAATCAGCCCCAGCATTTT,CASSHYRGGSNQPQHF
TRBJ1-5,TRBV6-1,-,TGTGCCAGCAGTGAAGTGAGGAATCAGCCCCAGCATTTT,CASSEVRNQPQHF
TRBJ1-1,TRBV18,-,TGTGCCAGCTCACGCGGCGGGGGAACAGGGTCCACTGAAGCTTTCTTT,CASSRGGGTGSTEAFF
TRBJ1-4,TRBV25-1,-,TGTGCCAGCAGTGAATATTATGAGGGATCGGAACTGTTTTTT,CASSEYYEGSELFF
TRBJ2-1,TRBV10-1,-,TGCGCCAGCAGTGACCCGGGTACTGAGCAGTTCTTC,CASSDPGTEQFF
TRBJ2-3,TRBV29-1,TRBD2,TGCAGCGGTGGACTAGCGGGGTCGGCAGATACGCAGTATTTT,CSGGLAGSADTQYF
TRBJ2-3,TRBV5-1,TRBD2,TGCGCCAGCAGCTTCTTAGCGGGGGGCGGAGATACGCAGTATTTT,CASSFLAGGGDTQYF
TRBJ1-1,TRBV11-2,TRBD1,TGTGCCAGCAGGGACACGGACAGGGTGGCCACTGAAGCTTTCTTT,CASRDTDRVATEAFF
TRBJ2-7,TRBV7-9,-,TGTGCCAGCAGCTTCGGACAGACCTACGAGCAGTACTTC,CASSFGQTYEQYF
TRBJ2-3,TRBV2,TRBD1,TGTGCCAGCAGGCCCGGGACAGACACAGATACGCAGTATTTT,CASRPGTDTDTQYF
TRBJ1-5,TRBV6-1,-,TGTGCCAGCAGTGACAGGGAGGGAAGGAGCAATCAGCCCCAGCATTTT,CASSDREGRSNQPQHF
TRBJ1-1,TRBV5-6,-,TGTGCCAGCAGCTTGTTGTCATCGAACACCGAAGCTTTCTTT,CASSLLSSNTEAFF
TRBJ2-2,TRBV9,-,TGTGCCAGCAGCGAACAGGTTCACGGGGAGCTGTTTTTT,CASSEQVHGELFF
TRBJ1-2,TRBV9,TRBD1,TGTGCCAGCAGCGGGGGGGGACAGGGGAACTATGGCTACACCTTC,CASSGGGQGNYGYTF
TRBJ1-1,TRBV6-1,-,TGTGCCAGCAGTGAACATTACAGGGTCCACGCTGAAGCTTTCTTT,CASSEHYRVHAEAFF
TRBJ1-1,TRBV18,-,TGTGCCAGCTCACCTGATGACAGGCCAACGAACACTGAAGCTTTCTTT,CASSPDDRPTNTEAFF